The T cell receptor (beta chain) described here comes from a study of T cells in tuberculosis. This table comes from immunoSEQ multiplex PCR, and its TCRdb copy is limited to in-frame clones, with some not included. The table has about 33,000 clones, just under 95% seen once. The specimen was PBMCs. The clonotype comes from a donor between 10 and 35 years old with latent tuberculosis or without tuberculosis infection. Some clones in this sample may be carry-over from other donors' samples.

The CDR3 DNA reads TGCAGCGTTGAATTTACAGGGGAGCGTGAAAAACTGTTTTTT. Translated, it gives CSVEFTGEREKLFF. This chain joins TRBV29-1 and TRBJ1-4, with 7 bases that match TRBD1. The V gene's germline CDR1 is SQVTM and CDR2 ANQGSEA. Unmatched junction bases numbered 7, after V lost 2 bases and J lost 7 bases. This CDR3 is built from 14 residues.